This TCR beta chain was found in a study of blood T cell repertoires in COVID-19. Study background: Sample material is recorded as cDNA or gDNA derived from T cells, B-cell-depleted T cells, or PBMCs.

Seattle's enrolled individuals joined amid active infection and were then monitored longitudinally. Authors' processing steps: Amplifying reference gene primers gave estimates of nucleated cell counts. Assay used: immunoSEQ multiplex PCR; TCRdb lists only in-frame clones, some missing. D and trimming were read from the DNA, whereas the V and J calls and clone size are those reported in that table. The table lists 150,000 or so clones, roughly 84% of them singletons. This CDR3 contains 15 residues. The germline gives CDR1 GTSNPN, CDR2 SVGIG (reference sequence). The ends lost 2 bases at V and 4 bases at J; junction bases unmatched: 10. This clone was seen once.

This sequence joins TRBV30 and TRBJ1-2, with TRBD1 matching over 7 bases. The source material was peripheral blood. This clonotype was obtained from a woman aged 45-65 years with COVID-19, enrolled during active disease. CDR3 bases: TGTGCCTGGAGTAGTAGGGGGCTTCTCCCCTATGGCTACACCTTC. Translating gives CAWSSRGLLPYGYTF.